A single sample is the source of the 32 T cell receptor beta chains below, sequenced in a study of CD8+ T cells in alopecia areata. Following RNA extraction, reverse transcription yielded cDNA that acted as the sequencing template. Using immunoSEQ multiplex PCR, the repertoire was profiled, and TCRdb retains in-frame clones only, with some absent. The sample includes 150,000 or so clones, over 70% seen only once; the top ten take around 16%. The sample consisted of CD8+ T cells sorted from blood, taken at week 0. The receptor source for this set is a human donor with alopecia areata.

CDR3 in DNA: TGTGCCAGCAGCCGTACAGGGCCCACAGATACGCAGTATTTT. Its translation: CASSRTGPTDTQYF. The chain has TRBV5-4 and TRBJ2-3; a weak D match, TRBD1 (6 bases). The germline V gene has CDR1 SGHNT and CDR2 YYREEE (reference sequence). V gave up 4 bases and J gave up 2 bases, with 11 bases separating them. CDR3 length equals 14 residues.

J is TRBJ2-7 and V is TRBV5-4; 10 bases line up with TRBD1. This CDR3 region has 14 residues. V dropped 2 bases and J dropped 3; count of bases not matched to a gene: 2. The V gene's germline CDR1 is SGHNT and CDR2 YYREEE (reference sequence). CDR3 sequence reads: CASSFGQGGYEQYF. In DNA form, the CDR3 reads TGTGCCAGCAGCTTTGGACAGGGGGGCTACGAGCAGTACTTC. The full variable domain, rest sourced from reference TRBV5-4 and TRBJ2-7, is ETGVTQSPTHLIKTRGQQVTLRCSSQSGHNTVSWYQQALGQGPQFIFQYYREEENGRGNFPPRFSGLQFPNYSSELNVNALELDDSALYLCASSFGQGGYEQYFGPGTRLTVT.

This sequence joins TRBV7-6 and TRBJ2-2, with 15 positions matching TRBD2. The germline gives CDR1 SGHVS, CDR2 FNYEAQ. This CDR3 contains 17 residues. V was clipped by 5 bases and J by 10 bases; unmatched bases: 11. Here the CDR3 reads CASSPTGLAGGAEELFF. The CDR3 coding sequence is TGTGCCAGCAGCCCGACGGGACTAGCGGGAGGCGCAGAGGAGCTGTTTTTT.

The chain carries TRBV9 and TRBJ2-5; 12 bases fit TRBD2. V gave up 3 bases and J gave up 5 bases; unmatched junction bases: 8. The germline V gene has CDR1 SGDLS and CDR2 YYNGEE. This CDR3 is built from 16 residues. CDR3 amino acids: CASSDPLAGGVETQYF. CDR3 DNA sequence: TGTGCCAGCAGCGATCCGCTAGCGGGAGGGGTGGAGACCCAGTACTTC.

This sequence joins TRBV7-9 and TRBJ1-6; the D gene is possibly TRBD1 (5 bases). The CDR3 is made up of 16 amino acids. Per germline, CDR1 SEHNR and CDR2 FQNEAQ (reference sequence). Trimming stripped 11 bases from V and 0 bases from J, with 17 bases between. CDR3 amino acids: CAGWDDQSSYNSPLHF. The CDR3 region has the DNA TGTGCCGGTTGGGACGACCAAAGCTCCTATAATTCACCCCTCCACTTT. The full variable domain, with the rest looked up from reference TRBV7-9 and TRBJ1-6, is DTGVSQNPRHKITKRGQNVTFRCDPISEHNRLYWYRQTLGQGPEFLTYFQNEAQLEKSRLLSDRFSAERPKGSFSTLEIQRTEQGDSAMYLCAGWDDQSSYNSPLHFGNGTRLTVT.

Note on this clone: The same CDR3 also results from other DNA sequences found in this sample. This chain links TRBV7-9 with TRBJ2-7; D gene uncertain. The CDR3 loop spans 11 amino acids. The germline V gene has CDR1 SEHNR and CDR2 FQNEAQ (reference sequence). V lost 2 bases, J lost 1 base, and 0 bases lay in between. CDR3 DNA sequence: TGTGCCAGCAGCTTATCCTACGAGCAGTACTTC. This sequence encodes CASSLSYEQYF.

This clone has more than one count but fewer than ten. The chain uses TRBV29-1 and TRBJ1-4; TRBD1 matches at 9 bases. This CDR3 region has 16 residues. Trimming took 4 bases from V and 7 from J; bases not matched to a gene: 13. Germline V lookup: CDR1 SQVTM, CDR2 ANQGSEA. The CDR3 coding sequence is TGCAGCGTTGTCCTCCTTCTAGGACAGGGGCCTGAAAAACTGTTTTTT. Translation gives CSVVLLLGQGPEKLFF.

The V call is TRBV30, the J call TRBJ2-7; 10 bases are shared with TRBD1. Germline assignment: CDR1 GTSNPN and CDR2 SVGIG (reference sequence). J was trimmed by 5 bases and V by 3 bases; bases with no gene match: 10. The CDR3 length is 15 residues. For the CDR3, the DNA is TGTGCCTGGAGCTACGGACAGGGGGTTTCTAACGAGCAGTACTTC. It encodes CAWSYGQGVSNEQYF.

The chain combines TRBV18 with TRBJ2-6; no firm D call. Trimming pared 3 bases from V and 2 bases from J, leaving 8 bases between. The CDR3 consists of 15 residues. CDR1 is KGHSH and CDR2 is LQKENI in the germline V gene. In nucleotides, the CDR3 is TGTGCCAGCTCACCTTCGGATCCTGGGGCCAACGTCCTGACTTTC. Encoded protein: CASSPSDPGANVLTF.

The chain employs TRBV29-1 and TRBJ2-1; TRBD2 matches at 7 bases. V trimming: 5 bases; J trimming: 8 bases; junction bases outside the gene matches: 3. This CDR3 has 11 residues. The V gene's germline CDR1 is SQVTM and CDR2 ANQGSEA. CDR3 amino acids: CSVFREDEQFF. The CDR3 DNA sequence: TGCAGCGTTTTCCGGGAGGATGAGCAGTTCTTC.

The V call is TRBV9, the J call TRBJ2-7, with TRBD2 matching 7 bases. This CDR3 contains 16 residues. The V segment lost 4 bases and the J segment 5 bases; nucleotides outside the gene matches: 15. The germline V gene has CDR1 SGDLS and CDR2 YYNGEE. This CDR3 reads CASSPLLAEAPHEQYF. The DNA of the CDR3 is TGTGCCAGCAGCCCCCTCCTAGCGGAGGCCCCCCACGAGCAGTACTTC.

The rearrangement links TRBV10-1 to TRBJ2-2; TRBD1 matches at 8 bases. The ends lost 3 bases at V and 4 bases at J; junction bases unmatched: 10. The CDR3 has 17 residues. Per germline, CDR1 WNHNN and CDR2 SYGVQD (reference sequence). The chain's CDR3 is CASSDPGQAGSTGELFF. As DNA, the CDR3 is TGCGCCAGCAGTGACCCGGGACAGGCGGGATCCACCGGGGAGCTGTTTTTT.

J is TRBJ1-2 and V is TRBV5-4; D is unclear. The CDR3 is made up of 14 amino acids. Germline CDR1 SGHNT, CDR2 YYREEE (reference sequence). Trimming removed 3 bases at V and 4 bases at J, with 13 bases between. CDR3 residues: CASSSRRAGYGYTF. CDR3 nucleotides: TGTGCCAGCAGCTCTCGTAGGGCCGGCTATGGCTACACCTTC.

The CDR3 loop reads CASSEGLSAGPYEQYF. The CDR3 bases are TGTGCCAGCAGTGAAGGTCTATCTGCAGGACCCTACGAGCAGTACTTC. The genes are TRBV6-1 and TRBJ2-7; the D is unclear. Trimming took off 1 base at V and 2 bases at J, with 15 bases between the two ends. The CDR3 has 16 residues. Per germline, CDR1 MNHNS and CDR2 SASEGT.

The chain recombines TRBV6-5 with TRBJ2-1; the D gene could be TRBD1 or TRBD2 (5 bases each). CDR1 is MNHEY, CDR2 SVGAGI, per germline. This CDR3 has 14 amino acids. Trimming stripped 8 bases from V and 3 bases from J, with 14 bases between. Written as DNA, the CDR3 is TGTGCCAGCTCCCAAGGGACCAACTACAATGAGCAGTTCTTC. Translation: CASSQGTNYNEQFF.

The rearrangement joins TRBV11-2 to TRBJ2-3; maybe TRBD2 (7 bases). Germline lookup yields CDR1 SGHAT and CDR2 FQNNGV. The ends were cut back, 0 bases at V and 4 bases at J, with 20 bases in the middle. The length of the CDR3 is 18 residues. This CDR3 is CASSLDLWGGPVPDTQYF. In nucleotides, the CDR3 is TGTGCCAGCAGCTTAGATTTGTGGGGGGGGCCTGTTCCAGATACGCAGTATTTT. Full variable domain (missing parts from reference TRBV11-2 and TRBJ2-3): EAGVAQSPRYKIIEKRQSVAFWCNPISGHATLYWYQQILGQGPKLLIQFQNNGVVDDSQLPKDRFSAERLKGVDSTLKIQPAKLEDSAVYLCASSLDLWGGPVPDTQYFGPGTRLTVL.

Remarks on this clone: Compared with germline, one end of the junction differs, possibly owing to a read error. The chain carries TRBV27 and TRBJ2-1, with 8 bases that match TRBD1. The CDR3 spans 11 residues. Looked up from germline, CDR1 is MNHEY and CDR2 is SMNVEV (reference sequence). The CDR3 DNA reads TGTGCCAGCAGTCCCGGACAGGGCGAGGTCTTC. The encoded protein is CASSPGQGEVF.

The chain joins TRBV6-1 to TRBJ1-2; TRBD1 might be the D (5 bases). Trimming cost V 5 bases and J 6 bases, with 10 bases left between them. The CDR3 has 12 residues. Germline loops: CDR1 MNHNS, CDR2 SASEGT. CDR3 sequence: CASSHDSHGYTF. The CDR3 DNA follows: TGTGCCAGCAGTCATGACAGTCATGGCTACACCTTC.

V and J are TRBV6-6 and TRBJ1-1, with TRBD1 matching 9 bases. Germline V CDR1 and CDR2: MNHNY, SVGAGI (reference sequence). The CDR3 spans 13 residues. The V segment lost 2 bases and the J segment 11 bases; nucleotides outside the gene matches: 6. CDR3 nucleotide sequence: TGTGCCAGCAGTTACCCAGGGGACAGGGACGCTTTCTTT. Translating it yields CASSYPGDRDAFF.

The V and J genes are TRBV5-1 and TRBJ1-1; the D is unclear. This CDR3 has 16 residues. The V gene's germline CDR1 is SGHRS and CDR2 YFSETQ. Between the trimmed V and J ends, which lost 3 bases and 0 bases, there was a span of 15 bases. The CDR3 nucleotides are TGCGCCAGCAGCTCCTGGTCTGGGGAGGTGAACACTGAAGCTTTCTTT. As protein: CASSSWSGEVNTEAFF.

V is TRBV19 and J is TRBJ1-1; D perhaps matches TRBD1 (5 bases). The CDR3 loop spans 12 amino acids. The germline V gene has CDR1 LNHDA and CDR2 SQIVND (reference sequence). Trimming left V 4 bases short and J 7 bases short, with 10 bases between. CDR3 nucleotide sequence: TGTGCCAGTAGTAGTGGACAAGTTGAAGCTTTCTTT. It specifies CASSSGQVEAFF.

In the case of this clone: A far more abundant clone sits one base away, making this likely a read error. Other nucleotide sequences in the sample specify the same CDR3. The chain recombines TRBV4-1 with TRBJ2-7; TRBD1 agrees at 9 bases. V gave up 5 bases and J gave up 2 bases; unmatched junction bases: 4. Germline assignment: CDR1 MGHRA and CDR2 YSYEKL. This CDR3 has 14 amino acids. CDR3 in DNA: TGCGCCAGCAGCTTGGGACAGGGCCCCTACGAGCAGTACTTC. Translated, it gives CASSLGQGPYEQYF.

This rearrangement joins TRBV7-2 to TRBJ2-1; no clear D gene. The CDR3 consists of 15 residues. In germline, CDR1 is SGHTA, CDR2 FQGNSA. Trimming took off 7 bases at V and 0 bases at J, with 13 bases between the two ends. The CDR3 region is CASTAEANSYNEQFF. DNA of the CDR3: TGTGCCAGCACCGCAGAGGCTAACTCCTACAATGAGCAGTTCTTC.

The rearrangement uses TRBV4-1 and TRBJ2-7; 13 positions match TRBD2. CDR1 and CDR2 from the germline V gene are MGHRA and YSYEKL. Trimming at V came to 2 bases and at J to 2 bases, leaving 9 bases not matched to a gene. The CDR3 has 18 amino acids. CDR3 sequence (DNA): TGCGCCAGCAGCCAACGGACTAGCGGGAGCCTAGTGACCTACGAGCAGTACTTC. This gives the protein CASSQRTSGSLVTYEQYF.

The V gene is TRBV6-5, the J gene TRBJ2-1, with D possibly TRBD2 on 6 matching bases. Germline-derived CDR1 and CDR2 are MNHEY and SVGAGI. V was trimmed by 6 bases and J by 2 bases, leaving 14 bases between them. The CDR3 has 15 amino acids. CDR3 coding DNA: TGTGCCAGCAGCCCGTCCGGGACTCCCTACAATGAGCAGTTCTTC. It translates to CASSPSGTPYNEQFF.

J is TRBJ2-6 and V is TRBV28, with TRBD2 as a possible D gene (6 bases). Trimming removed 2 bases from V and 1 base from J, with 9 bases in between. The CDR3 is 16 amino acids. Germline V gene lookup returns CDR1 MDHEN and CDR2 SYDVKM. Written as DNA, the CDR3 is TGTGCCAGCAGTTTAATAGCGGAGTCTGGGGCCAACGTCCTGACTTTC. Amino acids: CASSLIAESGANVLTF.

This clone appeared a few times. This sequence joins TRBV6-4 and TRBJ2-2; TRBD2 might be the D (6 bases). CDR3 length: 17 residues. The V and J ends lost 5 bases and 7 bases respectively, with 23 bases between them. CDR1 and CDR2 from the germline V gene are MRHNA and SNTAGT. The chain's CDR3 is CASSSSPPGTPLGELFF. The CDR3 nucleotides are TGTGCCAGCAGTTCTAGCCCCCCCGGGACTCCACTCGGGGAGCTGTTTTTT.

The CDR3 DNA follows: TGTGCCAGCAGTGAATGGGGGCCGGGGCCCCACGAGCAGTACTTC. It yields the protein CASSEWGPGPHEQYF. This chain uses TRBV6-1 with TRBJ2-7; D may be TRBD1 (6 bases). This CDR3 has 15 residues. V dropped 2 bases and J dropped 5 bases, with 16 bases sitting between them. The germline gives CDR1 MNHNS, CDR2 SASEGT.

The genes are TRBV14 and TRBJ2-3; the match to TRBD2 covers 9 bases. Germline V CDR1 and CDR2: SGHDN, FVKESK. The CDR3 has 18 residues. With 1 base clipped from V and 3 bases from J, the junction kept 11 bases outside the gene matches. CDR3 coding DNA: TGTGCCAGCAGCCAAGCCCTATACAGCGGGGGGCCTACAGATACGCAGTATTTT. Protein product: CASSQALYSGGPTDTQYF.

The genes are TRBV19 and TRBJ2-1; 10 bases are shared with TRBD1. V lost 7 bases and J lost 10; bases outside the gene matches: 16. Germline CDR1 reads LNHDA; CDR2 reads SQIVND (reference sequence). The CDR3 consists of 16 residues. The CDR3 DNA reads TGTGCCAGTACCACCGGGACAGGGGCAACGGGGGACGAGCAGTTCTTC. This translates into CASTTGTGATGDEQFF.

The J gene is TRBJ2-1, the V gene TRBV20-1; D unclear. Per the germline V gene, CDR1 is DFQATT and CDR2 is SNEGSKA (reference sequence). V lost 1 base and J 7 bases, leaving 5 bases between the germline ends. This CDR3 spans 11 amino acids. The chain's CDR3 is CSARVVNEQFF. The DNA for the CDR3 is TGCAGTGCTAGAGTAGTAAATGAGCAGTTCTTC.

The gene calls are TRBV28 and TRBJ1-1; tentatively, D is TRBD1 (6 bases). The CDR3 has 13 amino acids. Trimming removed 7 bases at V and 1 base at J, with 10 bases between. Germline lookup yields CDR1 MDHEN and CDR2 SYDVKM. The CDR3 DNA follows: TGTGCCAGCATCCAGACAGGGAACACTGAAGCTTTCTTT. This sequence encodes CASIQTGNTEAFF.